This TCR beta chain stems from a study of graft-versus-host responses after intestinal transplantation. Study findings and constraints: There were GvH clones found in recipient marrow, and some of them appeared first in ileum or blood.

A remark on this clone: The antigen is undetermined.

Data came from immunoSEQ multiplex PCR; TCRdb stores just in-frame clones and leaves some out. The sample consists of about 110,000 clones, approximately 92% of them appearing once. Germline V CDR1 and CDR2: SGHNT, YYREEE (reference sequence). Trimming pared 1 base from V and 8 bases from J, leaving 10 bases between. This CDR3 region has 13 residues. The V gene is TRBV5-4, the J gene TRBJ2-1; D remains ambiguous. The receptor was isolated from a human donor who received an intestinal transplant. The sample was unstimulated CD8+ T cells sorted from spleen or lymph node cells, taken before intestinal transplant. The CDR3 protein is CASSLRPDDEQFF. The CDR3 nucleotides are TGTGCCAGCAGCTTGCGACCGGATGATGAGCAGTTCTTC.